Listed here is a single T cell receptor (beta chain). Its antigen is undetermined. The sample belongs to a study of T cell responses to AZD1222 COVID-19 vaccine. This CDR3 comprises 16 residues. V was pared by 3 bases and J by 3 bases, with 11 bases of the junction left unmatched. CDR1 and CDR2 (germline): SGHVS, FQNEAQ. The study, taken as a whole, reports: Epitopes outside B.1.351 and B.1.1.7 mutated regions reportedly drew nearly half of spike TCRs. Increased Spike-specific TCR breadth and depth were observed after two AZD1222 doses. Researchers report vaccine-associated CD4 TCRs spanning spike, with dominance at 160-218 and 743-854. Females outnumbered males among donors, who were mostly white British; clonal diversity was possibly underestimated.

The assay was immunoSEQ multiplex PCR, and TCRdb's table has in-frame clones only and misses some. The sample records about 150,000 clones, about 85% being singletons. The chain is built from TRBV7-8 and TRBJ2-7; 7 bases align to TRBD2. The sequences come from peripheral blood, collected after recovery from COVID-19. The receptor comes from an adult who had recovered from COVID-19. This CDR3 is CASSFTLKREGYEQYF. DNA for the CDR3: TGTGCCAGCAGCTTTACCTTAAAGCGGGAAGGCTACGAGCAGTACTTC.